This T cell receptor (beta chain) was sequenced for a study of control samples from healthy donors and cancer patients. The CDR3 runs 12 residues. CDR1 MDHEN and CDR2 SYDVKM come from the germline V gene. The germline V and J ends were trimmed by 6 bases and 3 bases, with 9 bases remaining between them. Assay: immunoSEQ multiplex PCR; the TCRdb copy retains only in-frame clones and omits some. The sample includes 400,000 to 500,000 clones, 75% to 95% of them seen just once. Sequenced sample: PBMCs. The sequence came from a man in his forties with head and neck cancer. The gene calls are TRBV28 and TRBJ2-7; D may be TRBD2 (5 bases). In DNA, the CDR3 is TGTGCCAGCAGCCCCGAGGGCTACGAGCAGTACTTC. It is translated as CASSPEGYEQYF. The variable domain in full, with the rest retrieved from reference TRBV28 and TRBJ2-7, is DVKVTQSSRYLVKRTGEKVFLECVQDMDHENMFWYRQDPGLGLRLIYFSYDVKMKEKGDIPEGYSVSREKKERFSLILESASTNQTSMYLCASSPEGYEQYFGPGTRLTVT.